This T cell receptor (beta chain) emerged from a study of blood T cell repertoires in COVID-19. Study-level information: COVID-19 samples collected from the United States, Italy and Spain covered acute and convalescent phases. The analysed material was cDNA or gDNA that came from T cells, B-cell-depleted T cells, or PBMCs.

Per the study methods: Amplification from reference gene primers served as the basis for estimated nucleated cell counts. Sequenced by immunoSEQ multiplex PCR; TCRdb stores in-frame clones only, minus some. V, J and clone size reflect that table, while D and trimming were determined from the DNA. The profile shows some 250,000 clones, 80% to 90% of them singletons. Sample: peripheral blood. This clonotype was sampled from a man in his sixties with acute or convalescent COVID-19.

DNA of the CDR3: TGTGCCAGCTCACCACCGACAGGGGGCACAGATACGCAGTATTTT. Protein: CASSPPTGGTDTQYF. The J gene is TRBJ2-3, the V gene TRBV18, with 8 nucleotides matching TRBD1. The CDR3 has 15 residues. Germline V gives CDR1 KGHSH, CDR2 LQKENI. J was trimmed by 1 base and V by 0 bases; bases with no gene match: 0.